A single sample is the source of the 30 T cell receptor beta chains below, sequenced in a study of T-cell memory formation after mild COVID-19. One entry per CDR3 protein results from TCRdb running MiXCR on the 5' RACE reads. The sample comprises approximately 390,000 distinct CDR3 sequences, about 16% of which are singletons, and around a fifth rests with the top ten. Material for sequencing was PBMCs or a T cell subset sorted from them (not recorded which). The receptors stem from a man aged 18 to 29 who had mild COVID-19 (a few samples of this study predate the infection). Cell type and time point are not known.

This clonotype was detected only a few times. This chain links TRBV5-1 with TRBJ2-1; D possibly matches TRBD1 or TRBD2 (5 bases each). The CDR3 is 16 residues long. CDR1 and CDR2 (germline): SGHRS, YFSETQ. V lost 0 bases and J lost 3, with 13 bases in between. The CDR3 protein is CASSLVAAGSYNEQFF. In nucleotides, the CDR3 is TGCGCCAGCAGCTTGGTCGCGGCAGGGAGCTACAATGAGCAGTTCTTC. The full variable domain, rest sourced from reference TRBV5-1 and TRBJ2-1, is KAGVTQTPRYLIKTRGQQVTLSCSPISGHRSVSWYQQTPGQGLQFLFEYFSETQRNKGNFPGRFSGRQFSNSRSEMNVSTLELGDSALYLCASSLVAAGSYNEQFFGPGTRLTVL.

In DNA, the CDR3 is TGCGCCAGCAGCCTCGGGGACAGGGTGAACACTGAAGCTTTCTTT. Its protein is CASSLGDRVNTEAFF. The rearrangement links TRBV5-1 to TRBJ1-1; 9 bases match TRBD1. V gave up 4 bases and J gave up 0 bases; unmatched junction bases: 4. This CDR3 spans 15 amino acids. Per the germline V gene, CDR1 is SGHRS and CDR2 is YFSETQ.

CDR3 residues: CASSFGAGGNNEQFF. The CDR3 DNA sequence: TGTGCCAGCAGCTTCGGGGCAGGGGGAAACAATGAGCAGTTCTTC. V is TRBV7-2 and J is TRBJ2-1; 7 nucleotides align to TRBD1. V dropped 3 bases and J dropped 5; count of bases not matched to a gene: 7. The germline CDR1 and CDR2 sequences are SGHTA and FQGNSA. The CDR3 runs 15 residues.

The rearrangement joins TRBV28 to TRBJ2-6; D ambiguous. Trimming cost V 9 bases and J 1 base, with 10 bases left between them. Germline V CDR1 and CDR2: MDHEN, SYDVKM. The CDR3 sequence is 14 residues long. CDR3 amino acids: CASLDRSGANVLTF. CDR3 DNA: TGTGCCAGTCTCGACCGGTCTGGGGCCAACGTCCTGACTTTC.

The chain is built from TRBV3-1 and TRBJ1-1; tentative D call: TRBD1 (5 bases). CDR1 is LGHDT and CDR2 is YNNKEL in the germline V gene (reference sequence). Trimming left V 6 bases short and J 1 base short, with 12 bases between. CDR3 length: 14 residues. This CDR3 reads CASRETGENTEAFF. The DNA of the CDR3 is TGTGCCAGCAGGGAAACAGGCGAGAACACTGAAGCTTTCTTT.

A few counts support this clonotype. The chain employs TRBV27 and TRBJ1-2, with D unresolved. This CDR3 is 13 amino acids long. The V and J ends lost 4 bases and 0 bases respectively, with 6 bases between them. CDR1 is MNHEY and CDR2 is SMNVEV in the germline V gene (reference sequence). CDR3 sequence: CASSSEANYGYTF. DNA for the CDR3: TGTGCCAGCAGTTCAGAAGCTAACTATGGCTACACCTTC.

The chain links TRBV11-1 to TRBJ2-1, with 9 bases aligning to TRBD1. The CDR3 consists of 15 residues. CDR1 is SGHAT, CDR2 FQDESV, per germline (reference sequence). Losses at the gene ends were 6 bases for V and 4 bases for J; bases not matched to a gene: 7. The CDR3 loop reads CASRPQGAGYNEQFF. DNA of the CDR3: TGTGCCAGCAGACCACAGGGGGCGGGATACAATGAGCAGTTCTTC.

The gene calls are TRBV6-5 and TRBJ2-5, with TRBD2 identical over 10 bases. The germline V gene has CDR1 MNHEY and CDR2 SVGAGI. This CDR3 is 16 amino acids long. Germline trimming cut 0 bases from V and 7 bases from J; bases unmatched to any gene: 8. CDR3 sequence: CASSYSKLAGAGTQYF. CDR3 nucleotides: TGTGCCAGCAGTTACTCGAAGCTAGCGGGGGCCGGGACCCAGTACTTC.

This clonotype was picked up a small number of times. This rearrangement joins TRBV5-1 to TRBJ1-2; D ambiguous. The CDR3 length is 15 residues. V lost 2 bases and J lost 4, with 15 bases in between. From germline, CDR1 is SGHRS and CDR2 YFSETQ. The DNA for the CDR3 is TGCGCCAGCAGCTTTGGTAGGGAACTTACCTATGGCTACACCTTC. Residues: CASSFGRELTYGYTF.

This clonotype was seen a handful of times. The chain uses TRBV6-2 or TRBV6-3 and TRBJ1-6; no definite D call. This CDR3 contains 13 residues. V gave up 0 bases and J gave up 9 bases, with 6 bases separating them. Germline loops: CDR1 MNHEY, CDR2 SVGEGT. The CDR3 region has the DNA TGTGCCAGCAGTTACTCCGAGGGTTCACCCCTCCACTTT. Its protein is CASSYSEGSPLHF.

This clonotype was counted ten times or more. The chain recombines TRBV9 with TRBJ2-3; the D is unclear. Trimming cost V 4 bases and J 11 bases, with 17 bases left between them. From germline, CDR1 is SGDLS and CDR2 YYNGEE. The CDR3 contains 13 residues. The CDR3 DNA reads as TGTGCCAGCAGCCCCACAATGTTAACGCGGCAGTATTTT. Translating it yields CASSPTMLTRQYF.

This clonotype has just a few counts. V is TRBV4-2 and J is TRBJ1-5; D ambiguous. Germline CDR1 reads LGHNA; CDR2 reads YNFKEQ. V dropped 2 bases and J dropped 0 bases, with 8 bases sitting between them. This CDR3 is 15 amino acids long. The CDR3 DNA follows: TGTGCCAGCAGCCAAAGAGGGTATAGCAATCAGCCCCAGCATTTT. Its translation: CASSQRGYSNQPQHF.

This clonotype turned up a few times. V and J are TRBV20-1 and TRBJ2-7, with a possible D match to TRBD1 (6 bases). V lost 5 bases, J lost 3 bases, and 20 bases lay in between. The germline gives CDR1 DFQATT, CDR2 SNEGSKA (reference sequence). The CDR3 is made up of 15 amino acids. The CDR3 sequence is CSACFRDTVFYEQYV. For the CDR3, the DNA is TGCAGTGCTTGCTTCCGGGACACCGTGTTCTACGAGCAGTACGTC.

This chain joins TRBV6-4 and TRBJ1-1; no definite D call. Germline V gene lookup returns CDR1 MRHNA and CDR2 SNTAGT. Trimming stripped 0 bases from V and 7 bases from J, with 15 bases between. This CDR3 spans 15 amino acids. This CDR3 is CASSDSIERVGEAFF. CDR3 DNA: TGTGCCAGCAGTGACTCGATTGAAAGGGTCGGTGAAGCTTTCTTT.

In its sample, this clonotype was seen many times. The rearrangement links TRBV7-2 to TRBJ2-1; no definite D call. Germline V gene lookup returns CDR1 SGHTA and CDR2 FQGNSA. This CDR3 is 14 amino acids long. V lost 4 bases and J lost 4, with 11 bases in between. The CDR3 protein is CASSSPVPYNEQFF. The CDR3 DNA is TGTGCCAGCAGCTCGCCAGTACCATACAATGAGCAGTTCTTC.

Many counts were recorded for this clonotype. DNA for the CDR3: TGCGCCAGCAGCTTGGTGGGACAGGGAACCGACACCGGGGAGCTGTTTTTT. Its protein product is CASSLVGQGTDTGELFF. This chain joins TRBV5-1 and TRBJ2-2; TRBD1 matches 9 bases. The CDR3 is made up of 17 amino acids. Germline V lookup: CDR1 SGHRS, CDR2 YFSETQ. V shed 0 bases and J 3 bases; nucleotides not matched to a gene: 6.

This clonotype was recorded a few times. The V gene is TRBV12-3 or TRBV12-4, the J gene TRBJ1-1, with D possibly matching TRBD1 (6 bases). The CDR3 is 15 residues long. Deletions cut 8 bases from V and 0 bases from J, with 16 bases between. The CDR3 DNA reads as TGTGCCAGCCTCAAGCGGTGGGGGCTGAACACTGAAGCTTTCTTT. Protein product: CASLKRWGLNTEAFF.

The chain recombines TRBV7-2 with TRBJ2-3; D is unclear. This CDR3 is 16 amino acids long. V lost 5 bases and J lost 1, with 16 bases in between. Germline V lookup: CDR1 SGHTA, CDR2 FQGNSA. CDR3 residues: CASSHNLVGGTDTQYF. In DNA, the CDR3 is TGTGCCAGCAGCCATAACTTAGTAGGCGGCACAGATACGCAGTATTTT.

The CDR3 sequence: CASSELAGVETQYF. For the CDR3, the DNA is TGTGCCAGCAGCGAACTAGCGGGGGTGGAGACCCAGTACTTC. The V gene is TRBV7-2, the J gene TRBJ2-5; the match to TRBD2 covers 11 bases. CDR3 length: 14 amino acids. Germline V gene lookup returns CDR1 SGHTA and CDR2 FQGNSA. V lost 5 bases, J lost 5 bases, and 4 bases stayed unmatched.

The V call is TRBV4-3, the J call TRBJ2-7, with no clear D. Germline V gene sequence: CDR1 LGHNA, CDR2 YSLEER. The V end was cut by 3 bases, the J end by 0 bases, with 6 bases between. CDR3 length: 13 residues. The CDR3 here is CASSHQDSYEQYF. CDR3 nucleotides: TGCGCCAGCAGCCACCAGGACTCCTACGAGCAGTACTTC.

This clonotype was found a few times. The gene calls are TRBV29-1 and TRBJ2-3; D is perhaps TRBD2 (5 bases). The CDR3 totals 14 residues. The germline CDR1 and CDR2 sequences are SQVTM and ANQGSEA. Trimming stripped 7 bases from V and 7 bases from J, with 21 bases between. The chain's CDR3 is CSAAPGGGPHTQYF. The CDR3 DNA reads TGCAGCGCGGCTCCCGGTGGAGGACCTCATACGCAGTATTTT.

The chain uses TRBV7-2 and TRBJ1-1; D gene uncertain. The length of the CDR3 is 15 residues. Germline lookup yields CDR1 SGHTA and CDR2 FQGNSA. Trimming took off 1 base at V and 0 bases at J, with 9 bases between the two ends. CDR3 region: CASSLVTVLNTEAFF. CDR3 in DNA: TGTGCCAGCAGCTTAGTAACAGTTTTGAACACTGAAGCTTTCTTT.

This clonotype has a count of ten or more. This chain joins TRBV12-3 or TRBV12-4 and TRBJ2-1, with 8 bases aligning to TRBD2. With 5 bases clipped from V and 4 bases from J, the junction kept 10 bases outside the gene matches. The CDR3 has 16 amino acids. DNA of the CDR3: TGTGCCAGCAGTCTTTTGCGGGGGGAAGATTACAATGAGCAGTTCTTC. Translation: CASSLLRGEDYNEQFF.

This clonotype was picked up a small number of times. The chain couples TRBV5-4 to TRBJ1-1; unclear D gene. The germline CDR1 and CDR2 sequences are SGHNT and YYREEE (reference sequence). Trimming pared 0 bases from V and 4 bases from J, leaving 13 bases between. The CDR3 runs 15 residues. The CDR3 bases are TGTGCCAGCAGCTTGGACAATGGTCATGGCACTGAAGCTTTCTTT. Translation gives CASSLDNGHGTEAFF.

CDR3 nucleotide sequence: TGTGCCAGCAGCTTAATGCCTAACAGGGACAACTTCCATGGCTACACCTTC. Its protein is CASSLMPNRDNFHGYTF. The chain employs TRBV7-3 and TRBJ1-2, with D tentatively TRBD1 (6 bases). The CDR3 loop spans 17 amino acids. CDR1 SGHTA and CDR2 FQGTGA come from the germline V gene. Trimming removed 1 base at V and 6 bases at J, with 21 bases between.

The CDR3 is CASSYSRTDREQFF. In DNA form, the CDR3 reads TGTGCCAGCAGTTACTCCAGGACGGACCGGGAGCAGTTCTTC. The J gene is TRBJ2-1, the V gene TRBV6-5; no definite D call. Trimming stripped 0 bases from V and 10 bases from J, with 13 bases between. In germline, CDR1 is MNHEY, CDR2 SVGAGI. This CDR3 spans 14 amino acids.

The J gene is TRBJ2-7, the V gene TRBV29-1; no firm D call. This CDR3 spans 15 amino acids. V gave up 0 bases and J gave up 6 bases, with 18 bases separating them. CDR1 is SQVTM, CDR2 ANQGSEA, per germline. The CDR3 region is CSVEDQPRSPSEQYF. In DNA form, the CDR3 reads TGCAGCGTTGAAGACCAGCCCCGATCCCCCTCCGAGCAGTACTTC.

The CDR3 sequence: CASSDSGHNEKLFF. The CDR3, as DNA: TGTGCCAGTAGCGATTCTGGACATAATGAAAAACTGTTTTTT. The chain recombines TRBV19 with TRBJ1-4, with D possibly matching TRBD1 (5 bases). The V gene lost 6 bases and the J gene lost 4 bases, with 12 bases spanning the gap. Germline lookup yields CDR1 LNHDA and CDR2 SQIVND (reference sequence). The CDR3 has 14 residues.

This chain connects TRBV6-1 to TRBJ2-5; TRBD1 matches at 7 bases. The trim removed 6 bases at V and 0 bases at J, leaving 7 bases unmatched. Germline CDR1 MNHNS, CDR2 SASEGT. This CDR3 has 15 residues. CDR3: CASRALGTDQETQYF. CDR3 DNA: TGTGCCAGCAGAGCCCTTGGGACAGACCAAGAGACCCAGTACTTC.

The rearrangement joins TRBV20-1 to TRBJ1-2; TRBD1 matches 10 bases. The CDR3 totals 16 residues. Per germline, CDR1 DFQATT and CDR2 SNEGSKA (reference sequence). With 5 bases clipped from V and 8 bases from J, the junction kept 17 bases outside the gene matches. The DNA for the CDR3 is TGCAGTGCTCCCACCCGGGGGACAGGGGTTAGCGGCGGCTACACCTTC. Translated, it gives CSAPTRGTGVSGGYTF.